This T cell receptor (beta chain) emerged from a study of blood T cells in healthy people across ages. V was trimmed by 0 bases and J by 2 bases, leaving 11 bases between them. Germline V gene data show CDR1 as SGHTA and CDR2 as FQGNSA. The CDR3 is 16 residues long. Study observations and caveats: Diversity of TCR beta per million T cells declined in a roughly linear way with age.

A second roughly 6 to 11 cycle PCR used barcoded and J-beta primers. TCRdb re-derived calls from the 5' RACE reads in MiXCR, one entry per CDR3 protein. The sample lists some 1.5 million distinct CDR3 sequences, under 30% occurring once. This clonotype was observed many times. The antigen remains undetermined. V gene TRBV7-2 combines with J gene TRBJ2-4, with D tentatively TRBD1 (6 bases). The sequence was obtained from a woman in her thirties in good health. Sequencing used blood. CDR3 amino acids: CASSLATGISKNIQYF. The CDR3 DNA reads TGTGCCAGCAGCTTAGCTACAGGGATCTCCAAAAACATTCAGTACTTC.